These T cell receptor beta chains were read from a single sample in a study of cytomegalovirus exposure and HLA in healthy donors. Generated by immunoSEQ multiplex PCR, the TCRdb table keeps only in-frame clones and is missing some. Here the sample spans some 96,000 clones, less than 85% being singletons. Sequencing was done on a sample of PBMCs. Every receptor here comes from a woman aged 55 to 70 in good health and CMV-seropositive. The CDR3 runs from the conserved cysteine through the conserved F or W. D genes are given only for firm matches. Not every row has a clone size; where given, it reads once, few, many or a size class.

CDR3 length	D gene	V gene	clone size	J gene	CDR3 protein	CDR3 DNA
12	TRBD2	TRBV7-9	-	TRBJ2-7	CASSRGRDEQYF	TGTGCCAGCAGCCGCGGGAGGGACGAGCAGTACTTC
11	-	TRBV5-1	-	TRBJ2-5	CASSSSTGQYF	TGCGCCAGCAGCTCGAGTACGGGGCAGTACTTC
12	-	TRBV2	-	TRBJ1-2	CASRNRQNGYTF	TGTGCCAGCAGGAATAGACAGAATGGCTACACCTTC
13	-	TRBV9	-	TRBJ2-5	CASSASSLETQYF	TGTGCCAGCAGCGCGTCGAGCTTAGAGACCCAGTACTTC
14	-	TRBV30	-	TRBJ2-5	CAWSVGPGRKTQYF	TGTGCCTGGAGTGTAGGTCCGGGGAGGAAGACCCAGTACTTC
15	TRBD1	TRBV27	-	TRBJ2-7	CASSLRGTGTYEQYF	TGTGCCAGCAGCCTCCGGGGGACAGGCACCTACGAGCAGTACTTC
13	TRBD1	TRBV5-1	-	TRBJ1-2	CASSVDRERAKTF	TGCGCCAGCAGCGTTGACAGGGAACGGGCTAAAACCTTC
14	-	TRBV19	once	TRBJ1-5	CASSISRGKQPQHF	TGTGCCAGTAGTATAAGCCGGGGGAAGCAGCCCCAGCATTTT
15	-	TRBV30	-	TRBJ2-7	CAWSVRVSATYEQYF	TGTGCCTGGAGTGTACGGGTATCAGCTACCTACGAGCAGTACTTC
16	-	TRBV5-1	-	TRBJ1-4	CASSYTYPAANEKLFF	TGCGCCAGCAGTTATACCTACCCGGCGGCTAATGAAAAACTGTTTTTT
13	-	TRBV6-5	-	TRBJ1-6	CASSPWEGSPLHF	TGTGCCAGCAGTCCTTGGGAGGGTTCACCCCTCCACTTT
18	TRBD2	TRBV4-1	-	TRBJ2-1	CASSQAAAGEGLFDEQFF	TGCGCCAGCAGCCAAGCCGCGGCGGGGGAGGGCCTGTTCGATGAGCAGTTCTTC
13	TRBD1	TRBV11-2	-	TRBJ2-7	CASRDRVRGEQYF	TGTGCCAGCAGAGACAGGGTAAGGGGCGAGCAGTACTTC
13	-	TRBV5-1	-	TRBJ2-5	CASSLDTQETQYF	TGCGCCAGCAGCCTGGACACCCAAGAGACCCAGTACTTC
15	-	TRBV5-4	-	TRBJ1-4	CASSLAGSSNEKLFF	TGTGCCAGCAGCTTGGCCGGGTCCAGTAATGAAAAACTGTTTTTT
17	-	TRBV4-1	-	TRBJ2-1	CASSQVDLGIANGVQFF	TGCGCCAGCAGCCAAGTGGATTTAGGAATAGCGAACGGGGTGCAGTTCTTC